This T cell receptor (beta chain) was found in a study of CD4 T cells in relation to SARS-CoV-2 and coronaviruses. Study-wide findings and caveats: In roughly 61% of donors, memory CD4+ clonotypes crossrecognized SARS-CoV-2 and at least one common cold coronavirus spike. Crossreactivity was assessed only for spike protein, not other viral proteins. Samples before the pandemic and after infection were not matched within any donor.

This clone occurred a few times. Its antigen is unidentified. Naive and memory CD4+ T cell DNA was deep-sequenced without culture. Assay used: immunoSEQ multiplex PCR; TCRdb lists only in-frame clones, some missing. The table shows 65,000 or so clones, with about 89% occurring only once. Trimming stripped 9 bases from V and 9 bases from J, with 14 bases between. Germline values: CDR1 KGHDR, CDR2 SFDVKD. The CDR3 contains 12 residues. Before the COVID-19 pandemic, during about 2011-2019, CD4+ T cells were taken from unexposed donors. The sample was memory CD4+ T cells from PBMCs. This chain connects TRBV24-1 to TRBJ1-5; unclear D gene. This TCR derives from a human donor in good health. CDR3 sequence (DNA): TGTGCCACCGCGTCCGGCCATACGCCCCAGCATTTT. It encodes CATASGHTPQHF.